This T cell receptor beta chain was recorded in a study of cytomegalovirus exposure and HLA in healthy donors. General study results and limits: In a later analysis, common viral pathogens appeared linked to several of the most significant clusters. V- and J-gene trimming of TCR beta was linked (in a later analysis) to a missense DCLRE1C variant.

As concerns this clone: No antigen is known for it.

The PCR contained 60 Vbeta and 13 Jbeta primers. Sequenced by immunoSEQ multiplex PCR; TCRdb stores in-frame clones only, minus some. The sample's table shows fewer than 150,000 clones. The CDR3 is 15 amino acids. Trimming left V 5 bases short and J 7 bases short, with 21 bases between. CDR1 and CDR2 from the germline V gene are SGHTA and FQGNSA. This clonotype was obtained from a man aged 40-49 years in good health and CMV-seronegative. Sample: PBMCs. The chain recombines TRBV7-2 with TRBJ2-7; weak D call: TRBD2 (6 bases). The CDR3 region is CASSEYGAGHREQYF. As DNA, the CDR3 is TGTGCCAGCAGCGAATATGGGGCGGGGCACCGTGAGCAGTACTTC. Full variable domain (remainder filled in from reference TRBV7-2 and TRBJ2-7): GAGVSQSPSNKVTEKGKDVELRCDPISGHTALYWYRQSLGQGLEFLIYFQGNSAPDKSGLPSDRFSAERTGGSVSTLTIQRTQQEDSAVYLCASSEYGAGHREQYFGPGTRLTVT.